These 30 T cell receptor beta chains came from one sample sequenced in a study of shared clonotypes between healthy human individuals. Profiled with immunoSEQ multiplex PCR; TCRdb holds only in-frame clones, not every one. The profile shows some 1.5 million clones, 95% to 99% of them singletons. The specimen was naive CD4+ T cells sorted from blood. Subset in this sample: CD45RA+ positively selected. The receptors originated from a man aged 25 to 45 in good health.

V usage is TRBV15 and J usage is TRBJ1-2; 7 bases agree with TRBD1. The V and J ends lost 1 base and 2 bases, in that order; junction bases with no gene match: 1. Per the germline V gene, CDR1 is LNHNV and CDR2 is YYDKDF (reference sequence). The CDR3 spans 14 residues. As DNA, the CDR3 is TGTGCCACCAGCAGAGGGGGACAGAACTATGGCTACACCTTC. Translating gives CATSRGGQNYGYTF.

The table lists this clone with a count of one. The chain uses TRBV6-5 and TRBJ2-7; D gene uncertain. The germline V and J ends were trimmed by 11 bases and 3 bases, with 14 bases remaining between them. The length of the CDR3 is 12 residues. Germline CDR1 and CDR2: MNHEY and SVGAGI. This CDR3 is CASFSPNYEQYF. DNA for the CDR3: TGTGCCTCCTTCTCCCCAAACTACGAGCAGTACTTC.

V is TRBV2 and J is TRBJ2-1; no definite D call. Germline values: CDR1 SNHLY, CDR2 FYNNEI. This CDR3 has 13 amino acids. The V end lost 7 bases, the J end lost 7 bases, and 14 bases lay between the germline ends. CDR3 coding DNA: TGTGCCAGCACCTTCAGGACGGCAAATGAGCAGTTCTTC. Translated: CASTFRTANEQFF.

The rearrangement joins TRBV9 to TRBJ1-1, with D perhaps matching TRBD1 (6 bases). CDR1 is SGDLS, CDR2 YYNGEE, per germline. The V and J ends lost 4 bases and 5 bases respectively, with 18 bases between them. The CDR3 sequence is 15 residues long. The CDR3 nucleotides are TGTGCCAGCAGCCCCCCCGGGTCAGGGGTTACTGAAGCTTTCTTT. Translated: CASSPPGSGVTEAFF.

J is TRBJ2-5 and V is TRBV25-1; D gene uncertain. The germline V gene encodes CDR1 MGHDK and CDR2 SYGVNS. CDR3 size: 12 residues. The V and J ends lost 2 bases and 5 bases respectively, with 6 bases between them. The CDR3 DNA reads TGTGCCAGCAGTGAAGCATCGGAGACCCAGTACTTC. Translation: CASSEASETQYF.

The table lists this clone with a count of one. The rearrangement joins TRBV9 to TRBJ1-1; 9 bases match TRBD1. Germline lookup yields CDR1 SGDLS and CDR2 YYNGEE. J was trimmed by 3 bases and V by 6 bases; bases with no gene match: 9. This CDR3 spans 15 amino acids. CDR3 protein: CASTPLGQGYTEAFF. Here the CDR3 DNA reads TGTGCCAGCACCCCGCTCGGACAGGGGTACACTGAAGCTTTCTTT. The full variable domain, its missing parts supplied by reference TRBV9 and TRBJ1-1, is DSGVTQTPKHLITATGQRVTLRCSPRSGDLSVYWYQQSLDQGLQFLIQYYNGEERAKGNILERFSAQQFPDLHSELNLSSLELGDSALYFCASTPLGQGYTEAFFGQGTRLTVV.

V and J are TRBV11-2 and TRBJ2-7, with TRBD2 matching over 11 bases. The V segment lost 5 bases and the J segment 8 bases; nucleotides outside the gene matches: 11. Germline loops: CDR1 SGHAT, CDR2 FQNNGV. The CDR3 has 15 residues. CDR3 bases: TGTGCCAGCAGCGTTGGGACTAGCGGAGCGGGGCAGCAGTACTTC. This encodes CASSVGTSGAGQQYF.

This chain joins TRBV7-9 and TRBJ2-3; 8 bases agree with TRBD2. Germline lookup yields CDR1 SEHNR and CDR2 FQNEAQ (reference sequence). Trimming removed 5 bases from V and 0 bases from J; junction bases left unmatched: 13. The CDR3 is 18 residues long. The CDR3 reads CASSVMGGGRTSTDTQYF. CDR3 DNA: TGTGCCAGCAGCGTTATGGGGGGCGGGAGGACTAGCACAGATACGCAGTATTTT. The entire variable domain, with the rest obtained from reference TRBV7-9 and TRBJ2-3, is as follows: DTGVSQNPRHKITKRGQNVTFRCDPISEHNRLYWYRQTLGQGPEFLTYFQNEAQLEKSRLLSDRFSAERPKGSFSTLEIQRTEQGDSAMYLCASSVMGGGRTSTDTQYFGPGTRLTVL.

The V gene is TRBV5-4, the J gene TRBJ2-5; D may be TRBD2 (6 bases). The CDR3 length is 15 residues. The ends were cut back, 4 bases at V and 1 base at J, with 14 bases in the middle. CDR1 SGHNT and CDR2 YYREEE come from the germline V gene (reference sequence). The DNA for the CDR3 is TGTGCCAGCAGCCAAGCGACTAGGGGCCAAGAGACCCAGTACTTC. Amino acid sequence: CASSQATRGQETQYF.

V and J are TRBV7-2 and TRBJ1-3, with 7 bases that match TRBD1. There are 18 residues in the CDR3. The ends lost 5 bases at V and 4 bases at J; junction bases unmatched: 17. Germline values: CDR1 SGHTA, CDR2 FQGNSA. CDR3 in amino acids: CASSPRTGLTYTGNTIYF. The CDR3 DNA reads as TGTGCCAGCAGCCCGCGGACAGGTCTCACCTATACGGGAAACACCATATATTTT. Full variable domain (missing parts from reference TRBV7-2 and TRBJ1-3): GAGVSQSPSNKVTEKGKDVELRCDPISGHTALYWYRQSLGQGLEFLIYFQGNSAPDKSGLPSDRFSAERTGGSVSTLTIQRTQQEDSAVYLCASSPRTGLTYTGNTIYFGEGSWLTVV.

V usage is TRBV7-8 and J usage is TRBJ2-5, with D possibly TRBD2 on 6 matching bases. Trimming took off 3 bases at V and 5 bases at J, with 10 bases between the two ends. This CDR3 spans 13 amino acids. CDR1 SGHVS and CDR2 FQNEAQ come from the germline V gene. The CDR3 sequence: CASSFSGGETQYF. CDR3 DNA: TGTGCCAGCAGCTTTTCCGGAGGGGAGACCCAGTACTTC.

The chain recombines TRBV7-3 with TRBJ2-7; no firm D call. The length of the CDR3 is 13 residues. Germline CDR1 is SGHTA and CDR2 is FQGTGA. Trimming left V 3 bases short and J 1 base short, with 7 bases between. CDR3 DNA sequence: TGTGCCAGCAGCTTGGGAATATCCTACGAGCAGTACTTC. This gives the protein CASSLGISYEQYF.

This chain joins TRBV14 and TRBJ2-6; possible D gene TRBD1, 5 bases. This CDR3 contains 15 residues. With 5 bases removed from V and 4 bases from J, the gap between germline ends came to 12 bases. CDR1 is SGHDN and CDR2 is FVKESK in the germline V gene. CDR3 amino acids: CASSYYRSGANVLTF. Written as DNA, the CDR3 is TGTGCCAGCAGCTATTACAGGTCCGGGGCCAACGTCCTGACTTTC.

The V gene is TRBV4-1, the J gene TRBJ2-1, with unresolved D. Germline V gene data show CDR1 as MGHRA and CDR2 as YSYEKL. V shed 0 bases and J shed 4 bases, with 13 bases lying between them. The CDR3 is made up of 16 amino acids. DNA of the CDR3: TGCGCCAGCAGCCAAGATACGGTGCCCTTATACAATGAGCAGTTCTTC. This codes for CASSQDTVPLYNEQFF.

The chain couples TRBV27 to TRBJ1-2, with D tentatively TRBD1 (5 bases). The CDR3 extends over 13 amino acids. Germline-derived CDR1 and CDR2 are MNHEY and SMNVEV (reference sequence). The V end lost 7 bases, the J end lost 3 bases, and 12 bases lay between the germline ends. CDR3 bases: TGTGCCAGCACCAACGGGGCCCACTATGGCTACACCTTC. Protein sequence: CASTNGAHYGYTF.

The gene calls are TRBV12-5 and TRBJ2-1; D not resolved. CDR3 length equals 15 residues. Germline CDR1 reads LGHNT; CDR2 reads FRNRAP. V gave up 3 bases and J gave up 0 bases, with 9 bases separating them. CDR3 protein: CASGFGGSSYNEQFF. As DNA, the CDR3 is TGTGCTAGTGGTTTCGGTGGAAGCTCCTACAATGAGCAGTTCTTC.

CDR3 residues: CASSATGTALLGYTF. CDR3 nucleotide sequence: TGTGCCAGCAGCGCAACGGGGACAGCCCTCTTGGGCTACACCTTC. This chain joins TRBV7-2 and TRBJ1-2, with 7 positions matching TRBD1. Germline V gives CDR1 SGHTA, CDR2 FQGNSA. The CDR3 has 15 residues. V trimming: 5 bases; J trimming: 8 bases; junction bases outside the gene matches: 14.

As concerns this clone: The sample holds other DNA sequences that translate to the same CDR3. The chain recombines TRBV11-2 with TRBJ2-2, with D unresolved. The CDR3 is made up of 13 amino acids. Germline assignment: CDR1 SGHAT and CDR2 FQNNGV. Trimming removed 2 bases from V and 4 bases from J, with 5 bases in between. The CDR3 reads CASSLKGTGELFF. CDR3 in DNA: TGTGCCAGCAGCTTAAAGGGCACCGGGGAGCTGTTTTTT. Full variable domain (remainder filled in from reference TRBV11-2 and TRBJ2-2): EAGVAQSPRYKIIEKRQSVAFWCNPISGHATLYWYQQILGQGPKLLIQFQNNGVVDDSQLPKDRFSAERLKGVDSTLKIQPAKLEDSAVYLCASSLKGTGELFFGEGSRLTVL.

The V and J genes are TRBV25-1 and TRBJ2-5, with 10 nucleotides matching TRBD1. Germline V gives CDR1 MGHDK, CDR2 SYGVNS. This CDR3 comprises 15 residues. The V segment lost 4 bases and the J segment 4 bases; nucleotides outside the gene matches: 6. CDR3 sequence: CASSGGQGIAETQYF. CDR3 DNA: TGTGCCAGCAGTGGGGGACAGGGGATCGCAGAGACCCAGTACTTC.

The V gene is TRBV10-1, the J gene TRBJ2-7; D is perhaps TRBD1 or TRBD2 (5 bases each). Germline values: CDR1 WNHNN, CDR2 SYGVQD (reference sequence). Trimming stripped 0 bases from V and 12 bases from J, with 12 bases between. The CDR3 consists of 12 residues. The CDR3 region has the DNA TGCGCCAGCAGTGAGTCAGGGGACCCGGCGTACTTC. Its protein is CASSESGDPAYF.

The rearrangement uses TRBV27 and TRBJ1-1; 8 bases align to TRBD1. Germline V gene lookup returns CDR1 MNHEY and CDR2 SMNVEV (reference sequence). The ends lost 6 bases at V and 5 bases at J; junction bases unmatched: 11. This CDR3 comprises 15 residues. This CDR3 is CASRAPRGQRTEAFF. The CDR3 DNA follows: TGTGCCAGCAGGGCCCCCAGGGGGCAGCGAACTGAAGCTTTCTTT.

This rearrangement joins TRBV7-9 to TRBJ2-2; possible D gene TRBD2, 5 bases. The CDR3 contains 15 residues. Germline V lookup: CDR1 SEHNR, CDR2 FQNEAQ (reference sequence). V lost 2 bases to trimming and J lost 4 bases, with 11 bases between them. As DNA, the CDR3 is TGTGCCAGCAGCTTAATTCATACTAGCACCGGGGAGCTGTTTTTT. Translated: CASSLIHTSTGELFF.

The chain uses TRBV19 and TRBJ1-5, with 9 bases aligning to TRBD1. CDR1 is LNHDA, CDR2 SQIVND, per germline (reference sequence). This CDR3 region has 16 residues. V was clipped by 6 bases and J by 6 bases; unmatched bases: 12. The CDR3 DNA reads TGTGCCAGTAGGTCACACCGGGACAGGGCTGGTCAGCCCCAGCATTTT. This sequence encodes CASRSHRDRAGQPQHF.

The chain links TRBV2 to TRBJ2-7, with 8 bases fitting TRBD1. Germline CDR1 SNHLY, CDR2 FYNNEI. The V segment lost 7 bases and the J segment 2 bases; nucleotides outside the gene matches: 10. The CDR3 spans 15 residues. The CDR3 loop reads CASKERTGPTYEQYF. The CDR3 nucleotides are TGTGCCAGCAAGGAAAGGACAGGGCCGACCTACGAGCAGTACTTC.

V is TRBV11-2 and J is TRBJ2-3; a possible D gene is TRBD2 (5 bases). Germline V gene sequence: CDR1 SGHAT, CDR2 FQNNGV. The V end was cut by 3 bases, the J end by 4 bases, with 14 bases between. This CDR3 is built from 15 residues. DNA of the CDR3: TGTGCCAGCAGCTTTCTTCTGGGAGTGGCAGATACGCAGTATTTT. Translation: CASSFLLGVADTQYF.

About this clone itself: This same CDR3 is encoded by further DNA sequences in the sample. J is TRBJ1-1 and V is TRBV5-4; D is undetermined. CDR3 length: 15 amino acids. Germline CDR1 reads SGHNT; CDR2 reads YYREEE (reference sequence). The V end was cut by 0 bases, the J end by 1 base, with 10 bases between. The CDR3, as DNA: TGTGCCAGCAGCTTGGTCGTGGGTGAGAACACTGAAGCTTTCTTT. Translated, it gives CASSLVVGENTEAFF.

CDR3 loop: CASSNGGARPDHGYTF. Written as DNA, the CDR3 is TGCGCCAGCAGCAATGGGGGAGCTCGCCCCGATCATGGCTACACCTTC. The V call is TRBV5-1, the J call TRBJ1-2; weak D call: TRBD1 (5 bases). The V end was cut by 4 bases, the J end by 6 bases, with 22 bases between. The V gene's germline CDR1 is SGHRS and CDR2 YFSETQ. This CDR3 spans 16 amino acids.

This chain joins TRBV19 and TRBJ2-7, with D perhaps TRBD1 (6 bases). CDR1 LNHDA and CDR2 SQIVND come from the germline V gene (reference sequence). The CDR3 has 14 amino acids. Between the trimmed V and J ends, which lost 5 bases and 1 base, there was a span of 12 bases. The chain's CDR3 is CASSFGTTSYEQYF. Written as DNA, the CDR3 is TGTGCCAGTAGTTTCGGGACAACGTCCTACGAGCAGTACTTC.

V and J are TRBV11-2 and TRBJ2-7, with TRBD1 as a possible D gene (5 bases). Trimming removed 2 bases at V and 0 bases at J, with 14 bases between. CDR3 length equals 16 residues. CDR1 and CDR2 (germline): SGHAT, FQNNGV. CDR3 protein: CASSLWPRVSSYEQYF. In nucleotides, the CDR3 is TGTGCCAGCAGCTTATGGCCCAGGGTTAGCTCCTACGAGCAGTACTTC.

The chain carries TRBV9 and TRBJ2-1; D gene unclear. This CDR3 has 15 amino acids. Trimming left V 1 base short and J 7 bases short, with 15 bases between. In germline, CDR1 is SGDLS, CDR2 YYNGEE. The CDR3 DNA reads TGTGCCAGCAGCGTATACGGCAGTACGAGTAATGAGCAGTTCTTC. Amino acids: CASSVYGSTSNEQFF.